A single TCR beta chain is shown here with its context. Its antigen remains unidentified. These data originate in a study of molecular identifiers for immune sequencing clone quantification. Sorted naive CD8 T cells, about 20,000 to 1,100,000, were sequenced from 10%, 30% or 50% RNA. TCRdb reprocessed the PCR reads with MiXCR, giving one entry per CDR3 protein. Of some 650,000 distinct CDR3 sequences listed, just under 20% were seen once; the top ten hold 0.85% to 0.9%. Study-level findings and limits: For effector cells, clones above 20 RNA copies held over 97% of molecules; for naive cells, under 1%.

V was pared by 0 bases and J by 9 bases, with 11 bases of the junction left unmatched. The CDR3 loop spans 15 amino acids. In germline, CDR1 is LGHNA, CDR2 YSLEER. The chain is built from TRBV4-3 and TRBJ2-7; 7 positions match TRBD2. Material for sequencing was naive CD8+ T cells from blood, with Jurkat cell RNA spiked in. The subset was: FACS-sorted CD8+CD4-CCR7+CD45RA+ naive T cells. The receptor comes from a human donor in good health. Some libraries in this study had Jurkat cell RNA spiked in. The chain's CDR3 is CASSQDPGGSEVQYF. The CDR3 DNA reads as TGCGCCAGCAGCCAAGATCCCGGGGGGTCGGAAGTGCAGTACTTC.